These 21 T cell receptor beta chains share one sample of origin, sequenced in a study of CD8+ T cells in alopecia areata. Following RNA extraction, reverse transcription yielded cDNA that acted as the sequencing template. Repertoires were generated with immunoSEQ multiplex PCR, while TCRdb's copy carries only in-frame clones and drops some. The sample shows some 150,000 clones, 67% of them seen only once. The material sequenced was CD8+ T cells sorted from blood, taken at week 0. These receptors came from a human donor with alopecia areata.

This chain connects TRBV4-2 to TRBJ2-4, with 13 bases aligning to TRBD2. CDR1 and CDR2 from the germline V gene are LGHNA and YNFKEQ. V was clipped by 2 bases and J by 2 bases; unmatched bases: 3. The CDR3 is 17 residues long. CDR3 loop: CASSQKTSGGTKNIQYF. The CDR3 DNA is TGTGCCAGCAGCCAAAAGACTAGCGGGGGGACCAAAAACATTCAGTACTTC.

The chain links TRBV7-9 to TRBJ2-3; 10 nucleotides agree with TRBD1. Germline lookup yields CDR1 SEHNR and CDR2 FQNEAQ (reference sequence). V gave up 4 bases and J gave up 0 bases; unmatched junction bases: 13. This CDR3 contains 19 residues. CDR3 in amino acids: CASSSSGTGVHVSTDTQYF. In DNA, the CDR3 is TGTGCCAGCAGCTCTTCCGGGACAGGGGTCCACGTTAGCACAGATACGCAGTATTTT.

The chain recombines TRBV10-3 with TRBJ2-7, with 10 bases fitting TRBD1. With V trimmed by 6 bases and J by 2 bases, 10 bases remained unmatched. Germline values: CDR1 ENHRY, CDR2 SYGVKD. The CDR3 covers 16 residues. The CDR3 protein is CAISEGGTGVAYEQYF. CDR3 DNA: TGTGCCATCAGCGAGGGTGGGACAGGGGTTGCCTACGAGCAGTACTTC.

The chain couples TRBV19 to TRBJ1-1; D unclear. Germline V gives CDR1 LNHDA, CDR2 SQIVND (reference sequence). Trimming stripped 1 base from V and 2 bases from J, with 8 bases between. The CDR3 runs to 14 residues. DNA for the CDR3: TGTGCCAGTAGTATAGTAGAGGGTAACACTGAAGCTTTCTTT. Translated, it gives CASSIVEGNTEAFF.

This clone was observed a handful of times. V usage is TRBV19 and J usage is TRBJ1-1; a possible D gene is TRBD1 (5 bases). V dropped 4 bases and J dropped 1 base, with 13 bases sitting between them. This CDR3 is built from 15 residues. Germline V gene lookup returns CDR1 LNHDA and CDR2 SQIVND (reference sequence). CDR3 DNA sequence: TGTGCCAGTAGTAGGGTAAGGGGCCGGAACACTGAAGCTTTCTTT. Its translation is CASSRVRGRNTEAFF.

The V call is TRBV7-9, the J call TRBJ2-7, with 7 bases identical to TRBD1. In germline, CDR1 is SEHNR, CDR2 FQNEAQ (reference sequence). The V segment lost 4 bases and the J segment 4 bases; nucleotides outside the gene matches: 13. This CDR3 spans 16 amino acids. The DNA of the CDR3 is TGTGCCAGCAGCTCCAGGCTGGCAGGGGGTCAGTACGAGCAGTACTTC. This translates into CASSSRLAGGQYEQYF.

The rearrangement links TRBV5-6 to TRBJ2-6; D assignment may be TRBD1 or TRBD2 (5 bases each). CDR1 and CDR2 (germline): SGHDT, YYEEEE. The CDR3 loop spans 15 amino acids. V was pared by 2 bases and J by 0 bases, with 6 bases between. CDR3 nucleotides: TGTGCCAGCAGCTTCGGGACCTCTGGGGCCAACGTCCTGACTTTC. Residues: CASSFGTSGANVLTF. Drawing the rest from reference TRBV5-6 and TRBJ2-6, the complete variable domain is DAGVTQSPTHLIKTRGQQVTLRCSPKSGHDTVSWYQQALGQGPQFIFQYYEEEERQRGNFPDRFSGHQFPNYSSELNVNALLLGDSALYLCASSFGTSGANVLTFGAGSRLTVL.

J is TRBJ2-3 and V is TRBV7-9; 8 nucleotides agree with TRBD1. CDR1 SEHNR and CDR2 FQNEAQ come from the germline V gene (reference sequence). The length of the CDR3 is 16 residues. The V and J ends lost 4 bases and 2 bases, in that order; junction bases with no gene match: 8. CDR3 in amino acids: CASSWTGQALTDTQYF. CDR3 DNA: TGTGCCAGCAGCTGGACGGGACAGGCACTCACAGATACGCAGTATTTT.

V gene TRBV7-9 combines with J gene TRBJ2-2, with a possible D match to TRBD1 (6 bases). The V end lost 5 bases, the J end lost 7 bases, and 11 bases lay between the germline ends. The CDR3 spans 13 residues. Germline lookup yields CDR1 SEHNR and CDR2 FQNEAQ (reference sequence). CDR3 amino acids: CASSNREFGELFF. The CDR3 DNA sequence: TGTGCCAGCAGCAACAGGGAGTTCGGGGAGCTGTTTTTT. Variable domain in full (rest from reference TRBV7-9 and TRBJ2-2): DTGVSQNPRHKITKRGQNVTFRCDPISEHNRLYWYRQTLGQGPEFLTYFQNEAQLEKSRLLSDRFSAERPKGSFSTLEIQRTEQGDSAMYLCASSNREFGELFFGEGSRLTVL.

The CDR3 nucleotides read TGCGCCAGCAGCTTGGATTTAGGCGACGAGCAGTACTTC. The encoded protein is CASSLDLGDEQYF. The chain employs TRBV5-1 and TRBJ2-7; no firm D call. CDR3 length: 13 amino acids. Between the trimmed V and J ends, which lost 0 bases and 5 bases, there was a span of 9 bases. In germline, CDR1 is SGHRS, CDR2 YFSETQ.

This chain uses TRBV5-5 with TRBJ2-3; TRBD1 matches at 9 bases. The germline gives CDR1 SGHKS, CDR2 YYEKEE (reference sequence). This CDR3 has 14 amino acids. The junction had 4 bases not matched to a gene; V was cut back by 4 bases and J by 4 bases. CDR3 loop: CASSPWDRADTQYF. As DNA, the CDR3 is TGTGCCAGCAGCCCTTGGGACAGGGCAGATACGCAGTATTTT.

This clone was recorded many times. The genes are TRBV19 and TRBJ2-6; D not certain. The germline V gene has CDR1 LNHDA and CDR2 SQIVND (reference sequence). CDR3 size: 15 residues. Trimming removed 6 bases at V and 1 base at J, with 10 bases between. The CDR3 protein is CASSPFPSGANVLTF. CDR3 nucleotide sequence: TGTGCCAGTAGCCCCTTCCCATCTGGGGCCAACGTCCTGACTTTC.

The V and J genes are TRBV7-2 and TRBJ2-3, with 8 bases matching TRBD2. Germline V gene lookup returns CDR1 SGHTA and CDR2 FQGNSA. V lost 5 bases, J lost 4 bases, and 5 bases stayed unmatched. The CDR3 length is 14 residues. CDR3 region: CASSLWRGADTQYF. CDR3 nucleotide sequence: TGTGCCAGCAGCCTCTGGCGGGGGGCAGATACGCAGTATTTT.

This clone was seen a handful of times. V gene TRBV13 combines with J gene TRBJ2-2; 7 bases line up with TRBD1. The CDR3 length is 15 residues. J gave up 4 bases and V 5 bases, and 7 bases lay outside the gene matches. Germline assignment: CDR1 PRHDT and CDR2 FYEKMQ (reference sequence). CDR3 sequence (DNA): TGTGCCAGCAGCACCGGGACAGTGTTCACCGGGGAGCTGTTTTTT. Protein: CASSTGTVFTGELFF.

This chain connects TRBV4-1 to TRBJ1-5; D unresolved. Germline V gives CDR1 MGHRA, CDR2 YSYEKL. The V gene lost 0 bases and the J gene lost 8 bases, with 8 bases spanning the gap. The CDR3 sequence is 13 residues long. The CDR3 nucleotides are TGCGCCAGCAGCCAAGATCTGGTGAAGCCCCAGCATTTT. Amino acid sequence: CASSQDLVKPQHF.

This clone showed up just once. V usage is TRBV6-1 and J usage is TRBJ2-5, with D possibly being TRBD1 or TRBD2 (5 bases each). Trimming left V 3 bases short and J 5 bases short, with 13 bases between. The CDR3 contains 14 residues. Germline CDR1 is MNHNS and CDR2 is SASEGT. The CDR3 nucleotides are TGTGCCAGCAGTGATGAGTGGGACCCCGAGACCCAGTACTTC. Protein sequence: CASSDEWDPETQYF.

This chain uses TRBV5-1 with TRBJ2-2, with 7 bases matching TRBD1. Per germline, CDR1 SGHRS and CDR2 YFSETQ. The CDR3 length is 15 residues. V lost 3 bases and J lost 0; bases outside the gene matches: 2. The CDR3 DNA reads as TGCGCCAGCAGCTGGACAGGTTCGAACACCGGGGAGCTGTTTTTT. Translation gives CASSWTGSNTGELFF.

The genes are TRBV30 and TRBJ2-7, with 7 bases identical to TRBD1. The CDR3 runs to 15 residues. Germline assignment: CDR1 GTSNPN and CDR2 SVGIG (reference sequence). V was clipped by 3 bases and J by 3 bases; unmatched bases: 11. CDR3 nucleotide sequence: TGTGCCTGGAGCCGCCAACGACAGGGTGGCTACGAGCAGTACTTC. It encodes CAWSRQRQGGYEQYF.

The CDR3 sequence is CASSQDRGQQIEAFF. Written as DNA, the CDR3 is TGCGCCAGCAGCCAGGACCGCGGACAGCAAATTGAAGCTTTCTTT. The genes are TRBV4-1 and TRBJ1-1; TRBD1 is a possible D gene (6 bases). Trimming removed 3 bases at V and 7 bases at J, with 18 bases between. The CDR3 covers 15 residues. Germline loops: CDR1 MGHRA, CDR2 YSYEKL.

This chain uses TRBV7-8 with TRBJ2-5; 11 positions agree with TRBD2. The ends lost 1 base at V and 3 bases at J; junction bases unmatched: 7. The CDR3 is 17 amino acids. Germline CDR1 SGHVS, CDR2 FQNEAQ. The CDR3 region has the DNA TGTGCCAGCAGCTTAGTGCCCCCACTAGCGGGGGAAGAGACCCAGTACTTC. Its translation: CASSLVPPLAGEETQYF.

DNA for the CDR3: TGTGCCAGCAGCTTAGAGGGACGAGCGGAGACCCAGTACTTC. Translated: CASSLEGRAETQYF. This chain links TRBV7-6 with TRBJ2-5; D might be TRBD1 or TRBD2, each matching 5 bases. This CDR3 has 14 residues. Germline CDR1 and CDR2: SGHVS and FNYEAQ. Trimming removed 1 base at V and 5 bases at J, with 11 bases between.